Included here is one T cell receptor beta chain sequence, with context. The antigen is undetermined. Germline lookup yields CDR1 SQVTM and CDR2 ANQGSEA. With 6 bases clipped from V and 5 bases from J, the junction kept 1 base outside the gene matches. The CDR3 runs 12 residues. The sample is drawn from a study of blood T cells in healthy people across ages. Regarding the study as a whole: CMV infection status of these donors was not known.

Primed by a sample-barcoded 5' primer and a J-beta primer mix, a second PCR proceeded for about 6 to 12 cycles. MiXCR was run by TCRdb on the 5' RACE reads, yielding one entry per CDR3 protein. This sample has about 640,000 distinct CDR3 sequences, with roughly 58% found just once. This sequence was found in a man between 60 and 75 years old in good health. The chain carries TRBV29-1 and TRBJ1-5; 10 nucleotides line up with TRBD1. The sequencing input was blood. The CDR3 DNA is TGCAGCGTCGGGACAGGGGATCAGCCCCAGCATTTT. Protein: CSVGTGDQPQHF.